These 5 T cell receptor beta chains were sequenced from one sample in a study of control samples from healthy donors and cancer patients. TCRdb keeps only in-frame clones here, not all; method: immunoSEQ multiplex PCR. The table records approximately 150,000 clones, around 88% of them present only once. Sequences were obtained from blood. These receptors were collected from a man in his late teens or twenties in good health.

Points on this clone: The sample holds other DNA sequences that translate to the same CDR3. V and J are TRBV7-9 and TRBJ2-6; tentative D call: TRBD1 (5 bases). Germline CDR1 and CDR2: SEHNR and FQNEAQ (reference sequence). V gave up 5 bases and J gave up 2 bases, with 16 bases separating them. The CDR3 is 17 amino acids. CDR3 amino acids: CASSQTQAPAGANVLTF. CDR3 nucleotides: TGTGCCAGCAGCCAAACACAGGCCCCGGCTGGGGCCAACGTCCTGACTTTC.

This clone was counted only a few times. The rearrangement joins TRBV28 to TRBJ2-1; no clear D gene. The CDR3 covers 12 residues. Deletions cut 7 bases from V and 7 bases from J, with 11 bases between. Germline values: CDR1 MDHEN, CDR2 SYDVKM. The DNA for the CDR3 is TGTGCCAGCACAGTTTGGGGAAATGAGCAGTTCTTC. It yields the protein CASTVWGNEQFF.

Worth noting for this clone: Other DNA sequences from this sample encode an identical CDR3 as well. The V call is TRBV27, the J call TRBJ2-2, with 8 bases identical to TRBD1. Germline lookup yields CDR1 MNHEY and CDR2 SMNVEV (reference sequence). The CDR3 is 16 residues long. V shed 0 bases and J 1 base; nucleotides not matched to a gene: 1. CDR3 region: CASSLSGTGNTGELFF. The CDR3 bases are TGTGCCAGCAGTTTATCCGGGACAGGGAACACCGGGGAGCTGTTTTTT.

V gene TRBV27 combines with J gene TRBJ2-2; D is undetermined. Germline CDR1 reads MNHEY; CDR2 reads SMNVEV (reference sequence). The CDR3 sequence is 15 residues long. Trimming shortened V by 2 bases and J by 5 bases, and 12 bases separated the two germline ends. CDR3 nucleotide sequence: TGTGCCAGCAGTTTACGCCAGATGGGGACCGGGGAGCTGTTTTTT. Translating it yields CASSLRQMGTGELFF.

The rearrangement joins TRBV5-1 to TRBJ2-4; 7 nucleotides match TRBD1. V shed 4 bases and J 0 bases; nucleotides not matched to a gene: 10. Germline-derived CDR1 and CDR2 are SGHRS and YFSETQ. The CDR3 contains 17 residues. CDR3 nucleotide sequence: TGCGCCAGCAGCCCCGGACAGGCACGGGGAGCCAAAAACATTCAGTACTTC. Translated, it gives CASSPGQARGAKNIQYF. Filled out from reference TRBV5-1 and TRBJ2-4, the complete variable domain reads KAGVTQTPRYLIKTRGQQVTLSCSPISGHRSVSWYQQTPGQGLQFLFEYFSETQRNKGNFPGRFSGRQFSNSRSEMNVSTLELGDSALYLCASSPGQARGAKNIQYFGAGTRLSVL.